This TCR beta chain was captured in a study of T cell responses to AZD1222 COVID-19 vaccine. Germline V gene lookup returns CDR1 MNHNS and CDR2 SASEGT. The V end was cut by 1 base, the J end by 3 bases, with 9 bases between. The CDR3 runs to 15 residues. The data were produced by immunoSEQ multiplex PCR, yet TCRdb's version contains in-frame clones alone and is incomplete. The data contain 120,000 or so clones, approximately 90% of them singletons. The sequence was obtained from an adult in good health. The J gene is TRBJ1-4, the V gene TRBV6-1; D gene ambiguous. The sequencing used peripheral blood, collected on day 0 of AZD1222 vaccination. For the CDR3, the DNA is TGTGCCAGCAGTGAAGTAGGCAGTTCTAATGAAAAACTGTTTTTT. This sequence encodes CASSEVGSSNEKLFF.